Shown below are 27 T cell receptor beta chains from a single sample sequenced in a study of blood T cell repertoires in COVID-19. The protocol was immunoSEQ multiplex PCR, while the TCRdb copy is restricted to in-frame clones and leaves out a portion. Here the sample spans 150,000 to 200,000 clones, about 86% being singletons. The sequenced sample consisted of peripheral blood. These receptors all come from a woman under 30 who had recovered from COVID-19.

In nucleotides, the CDR3 is TGCGCCAGCAGCACCACAGGGGGCACTGAAGCTTTCTTT. Translation gives CASSTTGGTEAFF. The rearrangement uses TRBV5-1 and TRBJ1-1, with 8 bases matching TRBD1. The CDR3 spans 13 residues. The J segment lost 4 bases and the V segment lost 4 bases, leaving 3 bases of the junction unmatched. CDR1 is SGHRS and CDR2 is YFSETQ in the germline V gene.

The genes are TRBV4-1 and TRBJ2-7, with D possibly TRBD1 on 6 matching bases. Germline V gives CDR1 MGHRA, CDR2 YSYEKL. V was shortened by 1 base and J by 3 bases, with 19 bases between the two germline ends. There are 17 residues in the CDR3. CDR3 protein: CASSQGVTGTRLYEQYV. The CDR3 coding sequence is TGCGCCAGCAGCCAAGGGGTGACCGGGACAAGACTCTACGAGCAGTACGTC.

The chain recombines TRBV12-5 with TRBJ2-1, with TRBD2 identical over 8 bases. The V gene's germline CDR1 is LGHNT and CDR2 FRNRAP. V gave up 4 bases and J gave up 6 bases; unmatched junction bases: 5. There are 14 residues in the CDR3. The CDR3 DNA reads as TGTGCTAGTGGTTCGCCGGGACTAGTCAATGAGCAGTTCTTC. Amino acids: CASGSPGLVNEQFF. The variable domain in full, completed from reference TRBV12-5 and TRBJ2-1, reads DARVTQTPRHKVTEMGQEVTMRCQPILGHNTVFWYRQTMMQGLELLAYFRNRAPLDDSGMPKDRFSAEMPDATLATLKIQPSEPRDSAVYFCASGSPGLVNEQFFGPGTRLTVL.

V is TRBV7-2 and J is TRBJ2-3; possibly TRBD2 for D (5 bases). The CDR3 extends over 13 amino acids. CDR1 and CDR2 (germline): SGHTA, FQGNSA. Trimming cost V 6 bases and J 0 bases, with 7 bases left between them. CDR3 protein: CASSRTSTDTQYF. The CDR3 DNA reads TGTGCCAGCAGTCGGACTAGCACAGATACGCAGTATTTT.

V gene TRBV10-3 combines with J gene TRBJ1-5, with 8 bases that match TRBD1. J gave up 5 bases and V 0 bases, and 0 bases lay outside the gene matches. Germline CDR1 reads ENHRY; CDR2 reads SYGVKD. This CDR3 has 14 amino acids. In nucleotides, the CDR3 is TGTGCCATCAGTGAGTCCAGGGGGCATCAGCCCCAGCATTTT. This sequence encodes CAISESRGHQPQHF.

This clone was detected a few times. The same CDR3 also results from other DNA sequences found in this sample. The chain recombines TRBV7-3 with TRBJ2-7; the match to TRBD1 covers 10 bases. CDR3 length equals 13 residues. After removal of 5 bases from V and 4 bases from J, the junction contained 2 bases not matched to a gene. The germline CDR1 and CDR2 sequences are SGHTA and FQGTGA. CDR3 region: CASSPGQGYEQYF. CDR3 DNA sequence: TGTGCCAGCAGCCCGGGACAGGGGTACGAGCAGTACTTC.

This clone was observed once. V is TRBV5-1 and J is TRBJ2-1, with TRBD2 matching 8 bases. J gave up 4 bases and V 4 bases, and 7 bases lay outside the gene matches. The germline gives CDR1 SGHRS, CDR2 YFSETQ. The CDR3 is 15 residues long. CDR3 nucleotide sequence: TGCGCCAGCAGCCCTACTAGCGGCCCGTACAATGAGCAGTTCTTC. This gives the protein CASSPTSGPYNEQFF.

This chain connects TRBV7-3 to TRBJ2-3; possibly TRBD2 for D (7 bases). V gave up 4 bases and J gave up 4 bases, with 18 bases separating them. Per germline, CDR1 SGHTA and CDR2 FQGTGA. The CDR3 has 16 amino acids. The CDR3 DNA reads as TGTGCCAGCAGCTCCCGGGAGGCGGGGGCCGCAGATACGCAGTATTTT. It encodes CASSSREAGAADTQYF.

The chain couples TRBV2 to TRBJ2-1; TRBD2 aligns across 7 bases. This CDR3 is 15 amino acids long. Germline V gene data show CDR1 as SNHLY and CDR2 as FYNNEI. J gave up 0 bases and V 4 bases, and 3 bases lay outside the gene matches. CDR3 amino acids: CASSVGGSSYNEQFF. As DNA, the CDR3 is TGTGCCAGCAGTGTGGGCGGGAGCTCCTACAATGAGCAGTTCTTC.

The chain uses TRBV9 and TRBJ2-3; 9 bases agree with TRBD2. The CDR3 spans 17 residues. V lost 0 bases to trimming and J lost 1 base; unmatched junction nucleotides: 6. Germline values: CDR1 SGDLS, CDR2 YYNGEE. The DNA of the CDR3 is TGTGCCAGCAGCGTAGCTCCGCGGGGGGGCCGCACAGATACGCAGTATTTT. This sequence encodes CASSVAPRGGRTDTQYF.

This sequence joins TRBV7-2 and TRBJ1-2, with 8 bases that match TRBD1. CDR1 and CDR2 from the germline V gene are SGHTA and FQGNSA. This CDR3 contains 14 residues. CDR3 coding DNA: TGTGCTACCAATCCAGGGGGCGCAGAGTATGGCTACACCTTC. Encoded protein: CATNPGGAEYGYTF.

The chain couples TRBV6-2 or TRBV6-3 to TRBJ2-3; D is perhaps TRBD2 (6 bases). Per germline, CDR1 MNHEY and CDR2 SVGEGT. The CDR3 length is 17 residues. Trimming took off 5 bases at V and 6 bases at J, with 24 bases between the two ends. The CDR3 sequence is CASSISYPGLRPDTQYF. The DNA for the CDR3 is TGTGCCAGCAGTATCTCATATCCGGGACTTCGCCCCGATACGCAGTATTTT.

The rearrangement joins TRBV5-1 to TRBJ2-7; TRBD1 matches at 8 bases. This CDR3 region has 15 residues. V was pared by 0 bases and J by 5 bases, with 7 bases of the junction left unmatched. From germline, CDR1 is SGHRS and CDR2 YFSETQ. The CDR3 DNA reads as TGCGCCAGCAGCTTGGATTACAGGGGGGTGCACGAGCAGTACTTC. The encoded protein is CASSLDYRGVHEQYF.

The J gene is TRBJ2-5, the V gene TRBV4-1; 8 nucleotides agree with TRBD1. After removal of 6 bases from V and 0 bases from J, the junction contained 9 bases not matched to a gene. Germline lookup yields CDR1 MGHRA and CDR2 YSYEKL. CDR3 length: 16 residues. CDR3 coding DNA: TGCGCCAGCAGGGCCGTGGGACAGGCGTACCAAGAGACCCAGTACTTC. Its translation: CASRAVGQAYQETQYF.

V is TRBV7-3 and J is TRBJ2-7, with D perhaps matching TRBD2 (6 bases). Looked up from germline, CDR1 is SGHTA and CDR2 is FQGTGA. CDR3 length: 13 residues. Trimming removed 4 bases at V and 2 bases at J, with 9 bases between. CDR3 DNA: TGTGCCAGCAGCTCGGGACTTCCCTACGAGCAGTACTTC. This codes for CASSSGLPYEQYF.

The chain combines TRBV6-5 with TRBJ2-1, with 9 bases matching TRBD2. Trimming removed 3 bases from V and 4 bases from J; junction bases left unmatched: 4. Germline loops: CDR1 MNHEY, CDR2 SVGAGI. This CDR3 contains 15 residues. CDR3 in DNA: TGTGCCAGCAGTTATAGGCTAGCGGGGTACAATGAGCAGTTCTTC. Translation gives CASSYRLAGYNEQFF.

The chain joins TRBV6-1 to TRBJ1-3, with D uncertain. The V and J ends lost 1 base and 0 bases respectively, with 16 bases between them. Germline CDR1 reads MNHNS; CDR2 reads SASEGT. This CDR3 comprises 18 residues. The CDR3 DNA follows: TGTGCCAGCAGTGAAGTGGCTACAGTCACTAGCTCTGGAAACACCATATATTTT. Translating it yields CASSEVATVTSSGNTIYF.

The chain combines TRBV3-1 (or the pseudogene TRBV3-2) with TRBJ1-1, with 7 bases fitting TRBD1. V trimming: 4 bases; J trimming: 1 base; junction bases outside the gene matches: 6. CDR1 is LGHDT, CDR2 YNNKEL, per germline (reference sequence). The CDR3 contains 15 residues. This CDR3 reads CASSLNGQANTEAFF. As DNA, the CDR3 is TGTGCCAGCAGCCTCAACGGACAGGCGAACACTGAAGCTTTCTTT.

The rearrangement uses TRBV29-1 and TRBJ1-2, with 8 bases identical to TRBD1. V lost 0 bases, J lost 2 bases, and 5 bases stayed unmatched. From germline, CDR1 is SQVTM and CDR2 ANQGSEA. The CDR3 extends over 15 amino acids. CDR3 nucleotides: TGCAGCGTTGAAGATGGGCGGACAGGGAACTATGGCTACACCTTC. This gives the protein CSVEDGRTGNYGYTF. Together with reference TRBV29-1 and TRBJ1-2, the CDR3 gives the full variable domain: SAVISQKPSRDICQRGTSLTIQCQVDSQVTMMFWYRQQPGQSLTLIATANQGSEATYESGFVIDKFPISRPNLTFSTLTVSNMSPEDSSIYLCSVEDGRTGNYGYTFGSGTRLTVV.

This chain uses TRBV4-1 with TRBJ2-7; 7 positions match TRBD1. CDR1 and CDR2 from the germline V gene are MGHRA and YSYEKL. After removal of 1 base from V and 4 bases from J, the junction contained 4 bases not matched to a gene. The CDR3 totals 14 residues. CDR3 DNA sequence: TGCGCCAGCAGCCAAGTAACAGGGGATTACGAGCAGTACTTC. This encodes CASSQVTGDYEQYF.

This clone was found a few times. The chain is built from TRBV12-3 or TRBV12-4 and TRBJ1-5; D unclear. The CDR3 totals 13 residues. V lost 1 base and J 7 bases, leaving 8 bases between the germline ends. The CDR3 protein is CASSLGQHQPQHF. The CDR3 coding sequence is TGTGCCAGCAGTTTAGGGCAACACCAGCCCCAGCATTTT.

The chain joins TRBV5-6 to TRBJ2-1; TRBD2 might be the D (5 bases). Deletions cut 4 bases from V and 4 bases from J, with 15 bases between. There are 15 residues in the CDR3. CDR1 and CDR2 from the germline V gene are SGHDT and YYEEEE. Here the CDR3 reads CASSPPSGEYNEQFF. The CDR3 DNA reads TGTGCCAGCAGCCCTCCCTCCGGGGAATACAATGAGCAGTTCTTC.

This clone was observed a handful of times. A read error may explain this, as a much larger clone is one base away. The J gene is TRBJ2-3, the V gene TRBV6-4; 12 bases are shared with TRBD1. Losses at the gene ends were 2 bases for V and 4 bases for J; bases not matched to a gene: 1. The V gene's germline CDR1 is MRHNA and CDR2 SNTAGT. The length of the CDR3 is 15 residues. The CDR3 DNA reads TGTGCCAGCAGTGACGGGACAGGGGGCTCAGATACGCAGTATTTT. It codes for CASSDGTGGSDTQYF.

The chain joins TRBV9 to TRBJ2-1; tentatively, D is TRBD2 (6 bases). V was clipped by 4 bases and J by 4 bases, with 12 bases between them. Germline lookup yields CDR1 SGDLS and CDR2 YYNGEE. The CDR3 runs to 14 residues. The CDR3 sequence: CASSRGNLYNEQFF. CDR3 nucleotide sequence: TGTGCCAGCAGCCGGGGGAACCTATACAATGAGCAGTTCTTC.

V is TRBV10-3 and J is TRBJ2-7; 8 bases are shared with TRBD1. The germline V gene encodes CDR1 ENHRY and CDR2 SYGVKD. The length of the CDR3 is 15 residues. The V and J ends lost 0 bases and 6 bases, in that order; junction bases with no gene match: 7. The CDR3 nucleotides read TGTGCCATCAGTGAGTCGGGGCAGGGGGCCGTCGAGCAGTACGTC. This encodes CAISESGQGAVEQYV.

J is TRBJ1-5 and V is TRBV7-8; 8 bases are shared with TRBD1. Germline V CDR1 and CDR2: SGHVS, FQNEAQ. Trimming took 1 base from V and 5 from J; bases not matched to a gene: 7. The length of the CDR3 is 16 residues. Written as DNA, the CDR3 is TGTGCCAGCAGCTTAGGAGGACAGGGCAGGGATCAGCCCCAGCATTTT. Protein: CASSLGGQGRDQPQHF.

CDR3: CASSPTQTSGGVWDTQYF. CDR3 bases: TGCGCCAGCAGCCCAACCCAGACTAGCGGGGGCGTTTGGGATACGCAGTATTTT. The V gene is TRBV5-1, the J gene TRBJ2-3, with 12 bases lining up with TRBD2. The CDR3 covers 18 residues. J lost 6 bases, V lost 4 bases, and 15 bases had no gene match. Germline values: CDR1 SGHRS, CDR2 YFSETQ.